Listed here are 6 T cell receptor beta chains from one sample, sequenced in a study of cytomegalovirus exposure and HLA in healthy donors. Use of 60 Vbeta and 13 Jbeta primers characterized the PCR. The repertoire was sequenced with immunoSEQ multiplex PCR; TCRdb's copy has only in-frame clones and lacks some. Counted here are roughly 140,000 clones, around 10% occurring once; the ten biggest clones make up approximately 1.8%. Sequencing was performed on PBMCs. Receptors were obtained from a male donor in good health and CMV-seronegative.

This clone was seen a few times. The J gene is TRBJ1-4, the V gene TRBV4-3; 8 nucleotides line up with TRBD1. V shed 0 bases and J 10 bases; nucleotides not matched to a gene: 10. From germline, CDR1 is LGHNA and CDR2 YSLEER. The CDR3 contains 16 residues. This CDR3 reads CASSQEPLGQEGKLFF. In nucleotides, the CDR3 is TGCGCCAGCAGCCAAGAGCCCCTGGGACAGGAAGGAAAACTGTTTTTT.

This chain connects TRBV27 to TRBJ1-1; D possibly corresponds to TRBD1 (5 bases). The germline V gene has CDR1 MNHEY and CDR2 SMNVEV (reference sequence). This CDR3 contains 15 residues. V lost 5 bases to trimming and J lost 1 base, with 14 bases between them. The CDR3 sequence: CASSRQRTANTEAFF. The CDR3 DNA follows: TGTGCCAGCAGTCGACAGAGGACGGCGAACACTGAAGCTTTCTTT.

This clone was detected a few times. The chain combines TRBV4-3 with TRBJ2-7; TRBD2 matches 8 bases. J was trimmed by 7 bases and V by 0 bases; bases with no gene match: 8. Germline values: CDR1 LGHNA, CDR2 YSLEER. There are 15 residues in the CDR3. The CDR3 loop reads CASSQDVGGTREQYF. CDR3 in DNA: TGCGCCAGCAGCCAAGATGTCGGGGGGACTAGGGAGCAGTACTTC.

This clone has more than one count but fewer than ten. The chain recombines TRBV5-4 with TRBJ2-3; 7 bases agree with TRBD2. Germline-derived CDR1 and CDR2 are SGHNT and YYREEE (reference sequence). V was pared by 5 bases and J by 1 base, with 10 bases of the junction left unmatched. The CDR3 runs to 16 residues. DNA of the CDR3: TGTGCCAGCAGGGCCTACGGCGGGGGTGGCACAGATACGCAGTATTTT. This encodes CASRAYGGGGTDTQYF.

This clone occurred a few times. This chain joins TRBV4-1 and TRBJ2-1, with 10 bases matching TRBD2. Looked up from germline, CDR1 is MGHRA and CDR2 is YSYEKL. The junction had 5 bases not matched to a gene; V was cut back by 3 bases and J by 3 bases. The CDR3 length is 16 residues. CDR3 coding DNA: TGCGCCAGCAGCCATATAGCGGGGGGTGGCTACAATGAGCAGTTCTTC. As protein: CASSHIAGGGYNEQFF.

This clone came up a few times. The rearrangement links TRBV5-8 to TRBJ1-2; 9 bases match TRBD1. CDR3 length equals 14 residues. The trim removed 4 bases at V and 8 bases at J, leaving 9 bases unmatched. Per germline, CDR1 SGHTS and CDR2 YDEGEE. Here the CDR3 DNA reads TGTGCCAGCAGCCTACTGAGACAGGGGGAAGGCTACACCTTC. It translates to CASSLLRQGEGYTF.